This T cell receptor beta chain was identified in a study of blood T cell repertoires in COVID-19. The method was immunoSEQ multiplex PCR; TCRdb's version includes in-frame clones alone and lacks a portion of them. Altogether fewer than 55,000 clones are present, over 85% being singletons, with the ten largest covering 7% to 9%. The CDR3 sequence is 15 residues long. CDR1 and CDR2 (germline): MNHEY, SMNVEV (reference sequence). The V gene end was trimmed by 5 bases and the J gene end by 8 bases; junction bases not matched to a gene: 9. The rearrangement links TRBV27 to TRBJ1-2; 12 nucleotides line up with TRBD1. The receptor comes from an elderly man with active or convalescent COVID-19. The sequenced material came from peripheral blood. The CDR3 sequence is CASSQPGQGARGYTF. The CDR3 DNA reads TGTGCCAGCAGTCAACCGGGACAGGGGGCGAGAGGCTACACCTTC.